The 19 T cell receptor beta chains reported below all come from one sample, sequenced in a study of T cell repertoires in cytomegalovirus infection. TCRdb called the reads again in MiXCR, with one record for every CDR3 protein. The sample records a few hundred thousand distinct CDR3 sequences, about a sixth being singletons. Sequencing was performed on PBMCs. The receptors were sampled from a human donor in good health (CMV status not recorded). Some clones in this sample may be carry-over from other donors' samples.

This clonotype was seen only a few times. The V and J genes are TRBV6-1 and TRBJ2-5; D is perhaps TRBD1 (5 bases). V lost 1 base and J lost 2, with 8 bases in between. The CDR3 consists of 14 residues. CDR1 is MNHNS, CDR2 SASEGT, per germline. In DNA form, the CDR3 reads TGTGCCAGCAGTGAAGGACAGTGGCAAGAGACCCAGTACTTC. As protein: CASSEGQWQETQYF.

This clonotype was detected only a few times. V gene TRBV2 combines with J gene TRBJ2-7; tentatively, D is TRBD2 (7 bases). Trimming removed 3 bases from V and 2 bases from J, with 14 bases in between. The CDR3 runs to 15 residues. CDR1 is SNHLY and CDR2 is FYNNEI in the germline V gene. CDR3 amino acids: CASSDRGGVPYEQYF. In DNA form, the CDR3 reads TGTGCCAGCAGTGATAGGGGGGGTGTCCCCTACGAGCAGTACTTC.

The J gene is TRBJ1-1, the V gene TRBV6-2 or TRBV6-3; D unresolved. Germline CDR1 is MNHEY and CDR2 is SVGEGT. The CDR3 extends over 14 amino acids. V shed 2 bases and J shed 2 bases, with 9 bases lying between them. CDR3 sequence: CASSYLRSNTEAFF. Written as DNA, the CDR3 is TGTGCCAGCAGTTACCTCCGGAGTAACACTGAAGCTTTCTTT.

The table lists this clonotype with a few counts. This sequence joins TRBV11-2 and TRBJ2-2; 11 bases map to TRBD2. The CDR3 is made up of 19 amino acids. Unmatched junction bases numbered 10, after V lost 2 bases and J lost 2 bases. Germline values: CDR1 SGHAT, CDR2 FQNNGV. The CDR3 reads CASSLSRRLAGGNTGELFF. The CDR3 DNA sequence: TGTGCCAGCAGCTTATCTCGACGTCTAGCGGGGGGCAACACCGGGGAGCTGTTTTTT.

There are a few counts of this clonotype. The chain couples TRBV7-9 to TRBJ2-4; 7 positions match TRBD2. CDR3 length: 14 residues. V shed 1 base, J shed 7 bases, and the junction held 4 bases outside the gene matches. Germline CDR1 is SEHNR and CDR2 is FQNEAQ (reference sequence). The CDR3 DNA reads TGTGCCAGCAGCTTAGGGGAGGGAGGCAACATTCAGTACTTC. It codes for CASSLGEGGNIQYF. Filled out from reference TRBV7-9 and TRBJ2-4, the complete variable domain reads DTGVSQNPRHKITKRGQNVTFRCDPISEHNRLYWYRQTLGQGPEFLTYFQNEAQLEKSRLLSDRFSAERPKGSFSTLEIQRTEQGDSAMYLCASSLGEGGNIQYFGAGTRLSVL.

There are many counts of this clonotype. The chain has TRBV12-3 or TRBV12-4 and TRBJ2-1, with unresolved D. Trimming took 3 bases from V and 5 from J, leaving 20 bases between them. The CDR3 loop spans 17 amino acids. The CDR3 region has the DNA TGTGCCAGCAGTTTTACGGGTCTATCTCCAGTAAACAATGAGCAGTTCTTC. Its translation: CASSFTGLSPVNNEQFF.

This chain connects TRBV6-1 to TRBJ2-6; a weak D match, TRBD2 (7 bases). The CDR3 spans 15 residues. Germline loops: CDR1 MNHNS, CDR2 SASEGT. V lost 5 bases to trimming and J lost 2 bases, with 10 bases between them. CDR3 sequence: CASSKGGAGANVLTF. The CDR3 DNA reads as TGTGCCAGCAGTAAGGGGGGGGCTGGGGCCAACGTCCTGACTTTC.

The chain joins TRBV7-6 to TRBJ1-6; D might be TRBD1 (5 bases). Germline V gene data show CDR1 as SGHVS and CDR2 as FNYEAQ. Trimming removed 3 bases from V and 7 bases from J, with 13 bases in between. The CDR3 has 15 residues. CDR3 in DNA: TGTGCCAGCAGCTTCGGGGCCGGGGGAAATTCACCCCTCCACTTT. Protein: CASSFGAGGNSPLHF. The entire variable domain, with the rest obtained from reference TRBV7-6 and TRBJ1-6, is as follows: GAGVSQSPRYKVTKRGQDVALRCDPISGHVSLYWYRQALGQGPEFLTYFNYEAQQDKSGLPNDRFSAERPEGSISTLTIQRTEQRDSAMYRCASSFGAGGNSPLHFGNGTRLTVT.

The chain combines TRBV2 with TRBJ2-7, with 9 positions matching TRBD2. After removal of 11 bases from V and 8 bases from J, the junction contained 16 bases not matched to a gene. Germline assignment: CDR1 SNHLY and CDR2 FYNNEI. The CDR3 consists of 14 residues. CDR3 sequence reads: CAGKSGTSLAKQYF. The CDR3 coding sequence is TGTGCCGGAAAATCCGGGACTAGCTTAGCCAAGCAGTACTTC.

This clonotype occurred a few times. The genes are TRBV10-3 and TRBJ2-1; 8 bases fit TRBD2. Germline V gene lookup returns CDR1 ENHRY and CDR2 SYGVKD. The length of the CDR3 is 15 residues. With V trimmed by 5 bases and J by 4 bases, 7 bases remained unmatched. This CDR3 is CAISPGAGDYNEQFF. CDR3 nucleotide sequence: TGTGCCATCAGTCCGGGAGCGGGGGATTACAATGAGCAGTTCTTC.

This clonotype was seen once. A much bigger clone sits one base away, suggesting this may be a read error. The chain is built from TRBV12-3 or TRBV12-4 and TRBJ1-1; D not certain. This CDR3 spans 15 amino acids. V lost 3 bases, J lost 7 bases, and 18 bases lay in between. The chain's CDR3 is CASSFRSREVIEAFF. The CDR3 DNA reads as TGTGCCAGCAGTTTTAGGTCCCGGGAGGTCATTGAAGCTTTCTTT.

This clonotype was observed at least ten times. V gene TRBV2 combines with J gene TRBJ1-4; D may be TRBD1 (5 bases). V gave up 0 bases and J gave up 7 bases, with 12 bases separating them. Germline loops: CDR1 SNHLY, CDR2 FYNNEI. The CDR3 has 15 amino acids. The CDR3 nucleotides read TGTGCCAGCAGTGAAGCGAATCCGGGGGGTGAAAAACTGTTTTTT. It translates to CASSEANPGGEKLFF.

The V gene is TRBV20-1, the J gene TRBJ1-2; no reliable D call. Germline lookup yields CDR1 DFQATT and CDR2 SNEGSKA (reference sequence). Trimming shortened V by 3 bases and J by 5 bases, and 7 bases separated the two germline ends. The CDR3 loop spans 11 amino acids. CDR3: CSASPEYGYTF. The CDR3, as DNA: TGCAGTGCTAGTCCCGAGTATGGCTACACCTTC.

This clonotype was detected ten times or more. This rearrangement joins TRBV4-2 to TRBJ2-2; possible D gene TRBD1, 6 bases. V gave up 2 bases and J gave up 4 bases, with 17 bases separating them. The CDR3 loop spans 17 amino acids. Germline CDR1 and CDR2: LGHNA and YNFKEQ. The CDR3 reads CASSQFTGTHITGELFF. The CDR3 DNA sequence: TGTGCCAGCAGCCAATTCACCGGGACACACATCACCGGGGAGCTGTTTTTT.

There are many counts of this clonotype. The chain recombines TRBV28 with TRBJ1-4; D unclear. V dropped 6 bases and J dropped 7 bases, with 15 bases sitting between them. Germline lookup yields CDR1 MDHEN and CDR2 SYDVKM. The CDR3 is 14 residues long. CDR3 residues: CASSPPGNGEKLFF. CDR3 DNA: TGTGCCAGCAGCCCTCCTGGGAATGGTGAAAAACTGTTTTTT.

The V call is TRBV25-1, the J call TRBJ2-1; D unresolved. CDR3 length equals 15 residues. The germline V and J ends were trimmed by 2 bases and 6 bases, with 14 bases remaining between them. Germline V gene lookup returns CDR1 MGHDK and CDR2 SYGVNS. The CDR3 region has the DNA TGTGCCAGCAGTGAAGGCATAACGACCACCAATGAGCAGTTCTTC. Translated: CASSEGITTTNEQFF.

This sequence joins TRBV5-8 and TRBJ1-2; D call uncertain. Germline V CDR1 and CDR2: SGHTS, YDEGEE. V lost 2 bases to trimming and J lost 5 bases, with 7 bases between them. The CDR3 runs to 12 residues. CDR3 region: CASSFSEYGYTF. The DNA for the CDR3 is TGTGCCAGCAGCTTTTCAGAGTATGGCTACACCTTC.

This clonotype was counted a few times. The V and J genes are TRBV7-8 and TRBJ2-1; D assignment may be TRBD1 or TRBD2 (5 bases each). Per germline, CDR1 SGHVS and CDR2 FQNEAQ. Trimming removed 1 base at V and 7 bases at J, with 17 bases between. The CDR3 runs 16 residues. The CDR3 DNA follows: TGTGCCAGCAGCTTAGGTTATCGGGGACGTACTAATGAGCAGTTCTTC. Translating gives CASSLGYRGRTNEQFF.

This chain joins TRBV20-1 and TRBJ1-4; weak D call: TRBD1 (5 bases). V was cut by 3 bases and J by 7 bases, with 27 bases left in between. From germline, CDR1 is DFQATT and CDR2 SNEGSKA (reference sequence). The CDR3 runs 18 residues. The chain's CDR3 is CSASGGGPAAAGVEKLFF. The DNA for the CDR3 is TGCAGTGCTAGTGGTGGCGGGCCGGCGGCCGCGGGGGTTGAAAAACTGTTTTTT.